This record concerns one TCR beta chain sequence. TCRdb keeps only in-frame clones here, not all; method: immunoSEQ multiplex PCR. The data show 95,000 to 100,000 clones, with about 84% seen just once and around 11% held by the top ten. The source of the sample is a study of blood T cell repertoires in COVID-19. The sample was peripheral blood. This TCR was recovered from a woman of 80 years or more with acute or convalescent COVID-19.

Here the CDR3 reads CASGLGTDGPTQYF. CDR3 nucleotides: TGTGCTAGTGGTTTGGGGACAGACGGGCCTACGCAGTATTTT. This rearrangement joins TRBV12-5 to TRBJ2-3; D might be TRBD1 (6 bases). The CDR3 loop spans 14 amino acids. Germline loops: CDR1 LGHNT, CDR2 FRNRAP. The V end was cut by 1 base, the J end by 8 bases, with 13 bases between. The full variable domain, its missing parts supplied by reference TRBV12-5 and TRBJ2-3, is DARVTQTPRHKVTEMGQEVTMRCQPILGHNTVFWYRQTMMQGLELLAYFRNRAPLDDSGMPKDRFSAEMPDATLATLKIQPSEPRDSAVYFCASGLGTDGPTQYFGPGTRLTVL.